The entry that follows covers one T cell receptor (beta chain) sequence. Using its own MiXCR run on the 5' RACE reads, TCRdb lists one record per CDR3 protein. The table shows 300,000 or so distinct CDR3 sequences, with more than 8% occurring only once. The data stem from a study of identical twins. The germline V and J ends were trimmed by 5 bases and 2 bases, with 19 bases remaining between them. CDR1 SGHAT and CDR2 FQDESV come from the germline V gene (reference sequence). The CDR3 covers 17 residues. These data were also reused for a study on yellow fever vaccine responses in identical twins.

The gene calls are TRBV11-1 and TRBJ2-1, with TRBD2 as a possible D gene (7 bases). The clonotype comes from a woman in her late teens or twenties in good health. Input material: CD8+ T cells sorted from blood. The chain's CDR3 is CASSAREGVRAYNEQFF. CDR3 in DNA: TGTGCCAGCAGCGCCAGGGAGGGGGTTCGGGCCTACAATGAGCAGTTCTTC.